The entry below describes one T cell receptor (beta chain). The clone's antigen remains unknown. Base qualities were left out, and no much larger clone turns up one base away. TCR CDR3 regions were amplified from genomic DNA by multiplex PCR using the deep immunoSEQ assay. For each cell subset, the extracted genomic DNA was distributed evenly across all wells of several immunoSEQ 96-well plates, and each plate served as one replicate. For sorted subsets, roughly 190 ng of genomic DNA, equivalent to 25,000 to 35,000 T cell genomes, went into each replicate PCR. Purified libraries were measured with a Qubit 3.0 fluorometer, size-checked on a Bioanalyzer 2100, and measured again with the KAPA Library Quantification kit. Every immunoSEQ 96-well plate was sequenced on a separate single-read 150-cycle Illumina NextSeq 550 flow cell. From the authors' description of their analysis: Because the immunoSEQ output held only junctional sequences and lacked quality scores, the filtering could not match the filtering applied to full-length reads. Sequences were annotated with PyIR, a Python wrapper for IgBLAST v1.9, and V/J genes and CDR3 were assigned using IMGT germline references. Any read was removed if the V/J assignment was weak (E-value above 1e-6), the CDR3 was missing, or the read contained stop codons, out-of-frame junctions, or ambiguous translated residues. A V3J clonotype was defined by an identical inferred V gene, J gene, and CDR3 amino acid sequence. To compute the percentage overlap between repertoires, the number of shared unique clonotypes was divided by the size of the smaller repertoire. Three approaches were used to assess repertoire richness: RTK rarefaction, the Chao1 estimator, and Recon v2.1 estimates of unobserved clonotypes. Generation probabilities were computed with OLGA for all TCRbeta clonotypes obtained by the gDNA method from a few donors. Entries here come from immuneACCESS through TCRdb and include only in-frame sequences with V and J called. Some clones fail to appear in such tables; in the studies checked, an unresolved V gene covers under half of the shortfall, and the cause of the remainder is unknown. The V and J calls and clone size are taken from that table; D and trimming were inferred from the DNA. The sample table records about 2.1 million clones; roughly 93% of these occur just once. Approximately 1.7% of the sample is in the top ten clones.

CD8 naive samples were CD45RO-negative cells positively selected for CCR7, giving a CD45RA+CCR7+ population that excluded TemRA cells. The donors were healthy, HIV-negative adults with no recently reported acute infections or vaccinations. Only Caucasian adults living in Nashville, Tennessee, USA were represented among the donors. Blood was obtained by leukapheresis, after which PBMCs were separated by Ficoll-Histopaque density gradient centrifugation and cryopreserved in liquid nitrogen vapor phase. Analytical flow cytometry was used to check the purity and quantity of every magnetically sorted T cell population. From each sorted fraction, genomic DNA was isolated and quantified by UV absorbance on a Nanodrop 2000c. This entry comes from a study of shared clonotypes between healthy human individuals (dated by TCRdb to 2018 to 2021). About the investigation overall: Two women and a few men aged 18 to 49 years were included in the cohort. For each donor, CD4 naive and CD4 memory were each given three plates, CD8 naive was given two plates, and CD8 memory was given one plate. Blood TCR repertoires of a handful of healthy adults were deeply sequenced to estimate repertoire size and the extent of clonotype sharing between individuals. To increase sequencing depth and limit assay-specific biases, TCR repertoire library preparation and sequencing were carried out by different laboratories using diverse techniques. Leukapheresis yielded between about 0.8 and 9.5 billion PBMCs per donor. What the work shows at the level of the full study, not this receptor alone: Clonotypes shared by all four sorted-subset donors showed higher generation probabilities than non-shared clonotypes. Even with the large sequencing depth, rarefaction of the sorted-subset datasets indicated that sequencing was incomplete. Naive subsets generally had larger estimated clonotype richness than memory subsets. Across a few donors, approximately 4.6% of naive CD4, approximately 4% of naive CD8, roughly 2.2% of memory CD4, and 0.4% of memory CD8 clonotypes were shared. The genetic and exposure-history diversity represented was limited by the small number of donors. Pairwise subsampling indicated that sequencing depth was expected to affect the degree of clonotype sharing among donors. Sampling was restricted to blood, and TCR repertoires in tissues likely differ from the TCR repertoires found in blood.

The trim is 9 bases for V and 1 base for J, with a gap of 17 bases between the germline ends. The CDR3 sequence holds 15 residues, the cysteine and phenylalanine included. Of the read, only the CDR3 DNA is kept; its 45 bases are in frame from base 1. The CDR1 and CDR2 encoded by the germline V gene (reference sequence) are LNHDA and SQIVND. The origin of this receptor is a man between 18 and 29 years old in good health. Some clones in this sample may be carry-over from other donors' samples. The material sequenced was naive CD8+ T cells from PBMCs. In the paper's terms, the cell subset or site label means: CD45RA+CCR7+. In this chain, TRBV19 is recombined with TRBJ2-3; a tentative D call is TRBD1 (6 bases match). The CDR3 sequence is CASRPTGFGTDTQYF. The nucleotide sequence reads as follows: TGTGCCAGCCGACCCACAGGGTTTGGCACAGATACGCAGTATTTT.